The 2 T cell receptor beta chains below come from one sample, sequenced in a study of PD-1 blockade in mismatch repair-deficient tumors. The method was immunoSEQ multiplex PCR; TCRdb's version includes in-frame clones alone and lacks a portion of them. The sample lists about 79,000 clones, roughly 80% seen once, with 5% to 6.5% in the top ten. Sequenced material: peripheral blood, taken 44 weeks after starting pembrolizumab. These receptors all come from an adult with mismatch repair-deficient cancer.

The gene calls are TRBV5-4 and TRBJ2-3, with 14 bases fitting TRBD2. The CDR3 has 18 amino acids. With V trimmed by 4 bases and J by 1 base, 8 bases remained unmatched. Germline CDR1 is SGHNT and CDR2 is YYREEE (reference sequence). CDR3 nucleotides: TGTGCCAGCAGCAGGGGACTAGCGGGAGTAGTTGGCACAGATACGCAGTATTTT. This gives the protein CASSRGLAGVVGTDTQYF.

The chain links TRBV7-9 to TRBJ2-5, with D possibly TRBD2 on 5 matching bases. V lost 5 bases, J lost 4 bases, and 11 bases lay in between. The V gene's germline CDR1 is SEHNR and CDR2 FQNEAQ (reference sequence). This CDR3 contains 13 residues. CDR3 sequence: CASSEGSGETQYF. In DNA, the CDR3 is TGTGCCAGCAGCGAGGGATCTGGAGAGACCCAGTACTTC.